Below, 15 T cell receptor beta chains from the same sample are listed, as sequenced in a study of breast tumors, draining lymph nodes, adjacent tissues. Breast cancer patients provided tissue from their axillary draining lymph nodes. TCRdb re-called the multiplex PCR reads through MiXCR, storing one row per CDR3 protein. Here the sample spans some 170,000 distinct CDR3 sequences, 33% being singletons. Material: axillary lymph node tissue. The receptors originated from a female donor with breast cancer. Some clones in this sample may be carry-over from other donors' samples.

This clonotype has a handful of counts. The V and J genes are TRBV12-3 or TRBV12-4 and TRBJ2-4, with 10 bases that match TRBD1. The V gene end was trimmed by 6 bases and the J gene end by 0 bases; junction bases not matched to a gene: 11. CDR3 length: 18 residues. The CDR3 region has the DNA TGTGCCAGCAGGCCCTTGGGACAGGGGAAACTAGCCAAAAACATTCAGTACTTC. This codes for CASRPLGQGKLAKNIQYF.

This clonotype has at least ten counts. This sequence joins TRBV7-2 and TRBJ1-4; D not certain. The CDR3 runs 15 residues. The V and J ends lost 1 base and 5 bases respectively, with 11 bases between them. Germline loops: CDR1 SGHTA, CDR2 FQGNSA. CDR3: CASSLGGWRNEKLFF. CDR3 in DNA: TGTGCCAGCAGCTTAGGAGGATGGAGGAATGAAAAACTGTTTTTT.

This clonotype came up many times. The gene calls are TRBV12-3 or TRBV12-4 and TRBJ2-7, with D unclear. The germline V and J ends were trimmed by 6 bases and 4 bases, with 7 bases remaining between them. The CDR3 totals 11 residues. The DNA of the CDR3 is TGTGCCAGCAGCCTTTATTACGAGCAGTACTTC. It yields the protein CASSLYYEQYF.

The chain has TRBV12-5 and TRBJ2-7; D is possibly TRBD1 (5 bases). CDR3 length equals 13 residues. CDR1 and CDR2 (germline): LGHNT, FRNRAP. V gave up 7 bases and J gave up 4 bases, with 14 bases separating them. The chain's CDR3 is CASAPDTLYEQYF. The CDR3 DNA follows: TGTGCTAGTGCCCCGGACACTCTGTACGAGCAGTACTTC.

This clonotype has a count of ten or more. V gene TRBV6-2 or TRBV6-3 combines with J gene TRBJ2-7; D might be TRBD1 (6 bases). V was cut by 8 bases and J by 5 bases, with 19 bases left in between. The germline gives CDR1 MNHEY, CDR2 SVGEGT. This CDR3 comprises 14 residues. The CDR3 loop is CASGTRGQIDEQYF. CDR3 DNA sequence: TGTGCCAGCGGAACGCGTGGACAGATAGACGAGCAGTACTTC.

Concerning this clonotype itself: A read error may explain this, as a much larger clone is one base away. The chain combines TRBV27 with TRBJ2-7; D is unresolved. This CDR3 is 13 amino acids long. Per germline, CDR1 MNHEY and CDR2 SMNVEV (reference sequence). The CDR3 bases are TGTGCCAGCGGATTGGACGGCTCCTACGGGCAGTACTTC. Protein product: CASGLDGSYGQYF.

This clonotype showed up many times. The chain links TRBV15 to TRBJ1-5; D not resolved. CDR3 length: 14 residues. The V gene's germline CDR1 is LNHNV and CDR2 YYDKDF (reference sequence). The V end lost 5 bases, the J end lost 2 bases, and 10 bases lay between the germline ends. Written as DNA, the CDR3 is TGTGCCACCAGCTCCCGAGCGGGCAATCAGCCCCAGCATTTT. Protein: CATSSRAGNQPQHF.

This clonotype was seen at least ten times. The chain uses TRBV5-4 and TRBJ2-2, with a tentative D call TRBD1 (5 bases). CDR1 SGHNT and CDR2 YYREEE come from the germline V gene (reference sequence). This CDR3 is built from 16 residues. Trimming removed 0 bases at V and 2 bases at J, with 11 bases between. DNA for the CDR3: TGTGCCAGCAGCTTGGTTGCAGGGTTAAACACCGGGGAGCTGTTTTTT. Protein: CASSLVAGLNTGELFF.

This clonotype was seen ten or more times. V is TRBV4-2 and J is TRBJ2-7; no clear D. The CDR3 has 15 amino acids. The V end was cut by 0 bases, the J end by 2 bases, with 11 bases between. CDR1 and CDR2 from the germline V gene are LGHNA and YNFKEQ. The CDR3 nucleotides read TGTGCCAGCAGCCAAGAAGGTTTTTCCACCTACGAGCAGTACTTC. Its translation is CASSQEGFSTYEQYF.

This clonotype was counted ten times or more. The chain employs TRBV3-1 and TRBJ1-2; TRBD1 is a possible D gene (6 bases). The CDR3 extends over 14 amino acids. Deletions cut 5 bases from V and 4 bases from J, with 14 bases between. The V gene's germline CDR1 is LGHDT and CDR2 YNNKEL (reference sequence). CDR3 coding DNA: TGTGCCAGCAGCGTAAGCGGGGGCTTCTATGGCTACACCTTC. It specifies CASSVSGGFYGYTF.

This clonotype was found a few times. This may arise from a read error, as a much more abundant clone is one base away. The chain couples TRBV5-5 to TRBJ2-2; no firm D call. Trimming left V 4 bases short and J 0 bases short, with 13 bases between. The CDR3 totals 16 residues. Germline CDR1 and CDR2: SGHKS and YYEKEE (reference sequence). In nucleotides, the CDR3 is TGTGCCAGCAGCGCCCTACCAGCCTCGAACACCGGGGAGCTGTTTTTT. Its protein is CASSALPASNTGELFF.

Remarks on this clonotype: A read error may be the cause here, since a much bigger clone is one base away. The chain has TRBV24-1 and TRBJ1-4, with 10 bases lining up with TRBD1. Germline V lookup: CDR1 KGHDR, CDR2 SFDVKD. V was pared by 6 bases and J by 8 bases, with 5 bases of the junction left unmatched. The CDR3 has 14 amino acids. For the CDR3, the DNA is TGTGCCACCAGTTTTGACAGGGGGCGGGAAAAACTGTTTTTT. Translation gives CATSFDRGREKLFF.

V usage is TRBV14 and J usage is TRBJ1-5; possible D gene TRBD1, 5 bases. V gave up 2 bases and J gave up 0 bases, with 14 bases separating them. The CDR3 sequence is 17 residues long. Germline assignment: CDR1 SGHDN and CDR2 FVKESK. This CDR3 reads CASSQPGAGYSNQPQHF. The CDR3, as DNA: TGTGCCAGCAGCCAACCCGGGGCGGGATATAGCAATCAGCCCCAGCATTTT. Drawing the rest from reference TRBV14 and TRBJ1-5, the complete variable domain is EAGVTQFPSHSVIEKGQTVTLRCDPISGHDNLYWYRRVMGKEIKFLLHFVKESKQDESGMPNNRFLAERTGGTYSTLKVQPAELEDSGVYFCASSQPGAGYSNQPQHFGDGTRLSIL.

This clonotype showed up just once. V gene TRBV20-1 combines with J gene TRBJ2-5; D possibly corresponds to TRBD2 (6 bases). The CDR3 sequence is 13 residues long. Trimming shortened V by 5 bases and J by 2 bases, and 12 bases separated the two germline ends. Per germline, CDR1 DFQATT and CDR2 SNEGSKA (reference sequence). For the CDR3, the DNA is TGCAGTGCTGAGGGGCGGGGACAAGAGACCCAGTACTTC. It yields the protein CSAEGRGQETQYF.

This clonotype has only a few counts. The CDR3: CASSTEKGIHYEQYF. Written as DNA, the CDR3 is TGTGCCAGTAGTACAGAAAAGGGGATCCACTACGAGCAGTACTTC. The chain combines TRBV19 with TRBJ2-7; weak D call: TRBD1 (5 bases). CDR3 length: 15 residues. The germline V and J ends were trimmed by 4 bases and 3 bases, with 16 bases remaining between them. The germline V gene has CDR1 LNHDA and CDR2 SQIVND (reference sequence).